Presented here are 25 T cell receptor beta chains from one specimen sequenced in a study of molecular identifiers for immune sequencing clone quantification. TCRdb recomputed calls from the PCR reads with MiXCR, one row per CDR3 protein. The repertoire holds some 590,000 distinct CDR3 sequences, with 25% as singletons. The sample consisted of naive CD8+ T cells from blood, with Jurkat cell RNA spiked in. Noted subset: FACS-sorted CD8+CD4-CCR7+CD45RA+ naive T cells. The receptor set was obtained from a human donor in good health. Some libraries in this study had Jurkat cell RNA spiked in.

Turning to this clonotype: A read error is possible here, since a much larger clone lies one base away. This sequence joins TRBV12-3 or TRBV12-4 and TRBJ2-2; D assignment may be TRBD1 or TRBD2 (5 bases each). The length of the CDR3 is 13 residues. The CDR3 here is CASRGAGTGELCF. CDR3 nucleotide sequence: TGTGCCAGCAGGGGCGCCGGGACCGGGGAGCTGTGTTTT.

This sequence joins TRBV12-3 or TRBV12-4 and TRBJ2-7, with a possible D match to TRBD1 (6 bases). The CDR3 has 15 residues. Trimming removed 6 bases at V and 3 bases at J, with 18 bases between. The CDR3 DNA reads TGTGCCAGCAGCCCCGGTTTGGGGACAAACTACGAGCAGTACTTC. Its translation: CASSPGLGTNYEQYF.

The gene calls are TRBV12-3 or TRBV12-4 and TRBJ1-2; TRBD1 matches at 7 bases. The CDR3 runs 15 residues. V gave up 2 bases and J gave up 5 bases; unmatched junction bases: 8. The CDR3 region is CASSLSSDRVYGYTF. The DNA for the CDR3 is TGTGCCAGCAGTTTATCTTCTGACAGGGTATATGGCTACACCTTC.

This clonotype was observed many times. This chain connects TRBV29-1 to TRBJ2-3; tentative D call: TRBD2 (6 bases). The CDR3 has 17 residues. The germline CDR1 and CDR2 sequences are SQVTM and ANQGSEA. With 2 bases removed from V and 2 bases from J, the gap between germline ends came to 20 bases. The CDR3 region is CSVEWGRRTGVTDTQYF. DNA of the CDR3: TGCAGCGTTGAATGGGGGAGGAGAACGGGAGTCACAGATACGCAGTATTTT.

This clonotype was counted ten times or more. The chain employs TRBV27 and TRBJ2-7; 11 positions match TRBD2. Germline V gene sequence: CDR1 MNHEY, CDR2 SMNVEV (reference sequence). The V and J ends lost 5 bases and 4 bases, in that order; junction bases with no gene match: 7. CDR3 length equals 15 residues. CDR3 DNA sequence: TGTGCCAGCAGTCTGGACCCTAGCGGGAGGTACGAGCAGTACTTC. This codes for CASSLDPSGRYEQYF.

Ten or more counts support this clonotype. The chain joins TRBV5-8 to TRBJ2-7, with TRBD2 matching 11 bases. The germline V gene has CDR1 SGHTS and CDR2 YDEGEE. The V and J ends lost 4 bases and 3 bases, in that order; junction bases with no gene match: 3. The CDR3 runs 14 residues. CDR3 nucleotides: TGTGCCAGCAGCGCTAGCGGGAGGTTCTACGAGCAGTACTTC. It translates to CASSASGRFYEQYF. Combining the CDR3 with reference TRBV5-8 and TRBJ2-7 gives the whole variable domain EAGVTQSPTHLIKTRGQQATLRCSPISGHTSVYWYQQALGLGLQFLLWYDEGEERNRGNFPPRFSGRQFPNYSSELNVNALELEDSALYLCASSASGRFYEQYFGPGTRLTVT.

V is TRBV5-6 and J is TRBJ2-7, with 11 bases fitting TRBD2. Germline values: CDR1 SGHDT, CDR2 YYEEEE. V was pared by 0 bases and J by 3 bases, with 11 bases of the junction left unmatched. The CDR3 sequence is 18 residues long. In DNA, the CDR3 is TGTGCCAGCAGCTTGGTTGGGACTAGCGGAAATTATTTCTACGAGCAGTACTTC. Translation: CASSLVGTSGNYFYEQYF.

CDR3 coding DNA: TGTGCCAGCAGCGAGGCCGACAGTTTCCACGAGCAGTACTTC. Its translation: CASSEADSFHEQYF. The rearrangement uses TRBV5-4 and TRBJ2-7, with D possibly being TRBD1 (5 bases). This CDR3 contains 14 residues. Germline V gene data show CDR1 as SGHNT and CDR2 as YYREEE (reference sequence). Between the trimmed V and J ends, which lost 4 bases and 5 bases, there was a span of 16 bases.

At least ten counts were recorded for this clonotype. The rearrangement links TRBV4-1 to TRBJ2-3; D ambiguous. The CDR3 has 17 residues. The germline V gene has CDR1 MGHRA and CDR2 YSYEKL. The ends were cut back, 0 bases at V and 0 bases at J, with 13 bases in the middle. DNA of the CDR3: TGCGCCAGCAGCCAAGATGGTACGGCTACTAGCACAGATACGCAGTATTTT. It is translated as CASSQDGTATSTDTQYF.

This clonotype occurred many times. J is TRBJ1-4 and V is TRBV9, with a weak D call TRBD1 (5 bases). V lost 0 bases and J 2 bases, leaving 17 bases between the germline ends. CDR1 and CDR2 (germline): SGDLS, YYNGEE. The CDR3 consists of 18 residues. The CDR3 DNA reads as TGTGCCAGCAGCGTAGGAGAGCCACCAGGGAACACTAATGAAAAACTGTTTTTT. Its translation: CASSVGEPPGNTNEKLFF.

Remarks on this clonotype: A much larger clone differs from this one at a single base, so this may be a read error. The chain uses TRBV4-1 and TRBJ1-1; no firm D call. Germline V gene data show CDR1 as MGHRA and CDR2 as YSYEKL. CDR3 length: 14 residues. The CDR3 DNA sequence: TGCGCCAGCAGCCAAGATAGTTTGAACACTGAAGCTCTCTTT. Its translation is CASSQDSLNTEALF.

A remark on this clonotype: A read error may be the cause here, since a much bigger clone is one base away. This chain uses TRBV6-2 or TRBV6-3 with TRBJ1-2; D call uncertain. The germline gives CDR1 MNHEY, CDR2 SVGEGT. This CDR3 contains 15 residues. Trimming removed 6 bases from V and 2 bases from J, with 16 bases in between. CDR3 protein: CASSSILTENYGYTF. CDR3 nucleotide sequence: TGTGCCAGCAGCTCGATTCTTACGGAAAACTATGGCTACACCTTC.

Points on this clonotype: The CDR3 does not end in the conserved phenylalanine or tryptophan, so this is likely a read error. This chain's CDR3 is CAISPQGSTDTQYL. The CDR3 bases are TGTGCCATCAGTCCCCAGGGTAGCACAGATACGCAGTATCTT. The chain combines TRBV10-3 with TRBJ2-3; possibly TRBD1 for D (5 bases). The CDR3 is made up of 14 amino acids. Per the germline V gene, CDR1 is ENHRY and CDR2 is SYGVKD. Trimming took off 5 bases at V and 0 bases at J, with 9 bases between the two ends.

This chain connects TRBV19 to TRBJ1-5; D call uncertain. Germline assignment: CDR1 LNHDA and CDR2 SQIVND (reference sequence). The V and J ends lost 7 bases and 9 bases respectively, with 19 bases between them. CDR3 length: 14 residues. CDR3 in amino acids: CASNPGNMLGPQHF. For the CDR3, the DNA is TGTGCCAGTAATCCCGGGAACATGTTGGGGCCCCAGCATTTT.

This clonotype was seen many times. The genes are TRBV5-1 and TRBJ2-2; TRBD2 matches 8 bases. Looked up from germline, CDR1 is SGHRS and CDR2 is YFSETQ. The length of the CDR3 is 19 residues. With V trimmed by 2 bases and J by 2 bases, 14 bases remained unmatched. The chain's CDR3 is CASSFWLAGPEVNTGELFF. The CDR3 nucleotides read TGCGCCAGCAGCTTTTGGCTAGCGGGCCCTGAGGTTAACACCGGGGAGCTGTTTTTT. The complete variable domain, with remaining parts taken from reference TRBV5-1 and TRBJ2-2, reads KAGVTQTPRYLIKTRGQQVTLSCSPISGHRSVSWYQQTPGQGLQFLFEYFSETQRNKGNFPGRFSGRQFSNSRSEMNVSTLELGDSALYLCASSFWLAGPEVNTGELFFGEGSRLTVL.

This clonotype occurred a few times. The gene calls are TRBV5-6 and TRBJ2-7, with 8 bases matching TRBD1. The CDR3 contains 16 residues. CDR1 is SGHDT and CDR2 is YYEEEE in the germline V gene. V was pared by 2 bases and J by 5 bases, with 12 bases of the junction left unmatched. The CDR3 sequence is CASSFYTRGPSDEQYF. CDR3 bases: TGTGCCAGCAGCTTTTATACCAGGGGGCCGTCCGACGAGCAGTACTTC.

The CDR3 DNA reads as TGTGCCAGCAGCCCCCGGGATCCAAACTACGAGCAGTACTTC. Translated, it gives CASSPRDPNYEQYF. V gene TRBV7-9 combines with J gene TRBJ2-7; D might be TRBD2 (5 bases). Germline CDR1 reads SEHNR; CDR2 reads FQNEAQ (reference sequence). This CDR3 comprises 14 residues. The V and J ends lost 5 bases and 3 bases respectively, with 14 bases between them.

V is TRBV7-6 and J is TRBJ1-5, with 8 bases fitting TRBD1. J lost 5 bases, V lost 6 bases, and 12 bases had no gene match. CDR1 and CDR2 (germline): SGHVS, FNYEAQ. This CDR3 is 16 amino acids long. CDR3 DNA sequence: TGTGCCAGCAGTGTGCGGGAGACAGGGGTAGATCAGCCCCAGCATTTT. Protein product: CASSVRETGVDQPQHF. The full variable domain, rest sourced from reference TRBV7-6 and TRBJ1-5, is GAGVSQSPRYKVTKRGQDVALRCDPISGHVSLYWYRQALGQGPEFLTYFNYEAQQDKSGLPNDRFSAERPEGSISTLTIQRTEQRDSAMYRCASSVRETGVDQPQHFGDGTRLSIL.

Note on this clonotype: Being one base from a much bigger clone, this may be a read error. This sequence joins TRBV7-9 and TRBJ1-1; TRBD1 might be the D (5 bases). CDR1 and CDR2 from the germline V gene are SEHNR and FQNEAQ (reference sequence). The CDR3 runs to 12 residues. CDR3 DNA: TGTGCCAGCAGCTTAGGACAGCCTGAAGCTCTCTTT. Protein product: CASSLGQPEALF.

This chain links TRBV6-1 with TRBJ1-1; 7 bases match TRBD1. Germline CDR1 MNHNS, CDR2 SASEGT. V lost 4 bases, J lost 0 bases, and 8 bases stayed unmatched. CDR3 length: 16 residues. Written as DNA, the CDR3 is TGTGCCAGCAGTGGCCACAGGGGAAACATGAACACTGAAGCTTTCTTT. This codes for CASSGHRGNMNTEAFF.

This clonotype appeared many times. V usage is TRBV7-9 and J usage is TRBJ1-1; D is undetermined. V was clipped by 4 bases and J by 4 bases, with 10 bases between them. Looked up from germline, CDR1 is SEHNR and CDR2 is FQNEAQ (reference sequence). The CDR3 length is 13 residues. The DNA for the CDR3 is TGTGCCAGCAGCTATACAGTGGGCACTGAAGCTTTCTTT. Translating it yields CASSYTVGTEAFF.

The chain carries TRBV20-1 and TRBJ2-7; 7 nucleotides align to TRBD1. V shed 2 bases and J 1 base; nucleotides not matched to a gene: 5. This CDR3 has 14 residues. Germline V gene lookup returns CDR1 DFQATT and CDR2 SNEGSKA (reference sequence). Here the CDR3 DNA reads TGCAGTGCTAGACCGCCGACAGGGTCCTACGAGCAGTACTTC. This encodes CSARPPTGSYEQYF.

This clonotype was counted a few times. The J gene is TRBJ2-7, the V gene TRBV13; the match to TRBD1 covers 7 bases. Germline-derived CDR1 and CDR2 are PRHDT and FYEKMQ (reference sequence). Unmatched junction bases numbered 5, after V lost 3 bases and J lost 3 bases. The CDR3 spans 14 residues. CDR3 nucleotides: TGTGCCAGCAGCTTCGGGACAGCGAACTACGAGCAGTACTTC. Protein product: CASSFGTANYEQYF.

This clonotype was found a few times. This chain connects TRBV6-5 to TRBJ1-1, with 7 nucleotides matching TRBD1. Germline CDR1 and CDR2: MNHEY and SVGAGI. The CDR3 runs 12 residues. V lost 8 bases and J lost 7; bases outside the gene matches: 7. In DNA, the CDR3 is TGTGCCAGCGCAGGGGGGGATCTTGAAGCTTTCTTT. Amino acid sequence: CASAGGDLEAFF.

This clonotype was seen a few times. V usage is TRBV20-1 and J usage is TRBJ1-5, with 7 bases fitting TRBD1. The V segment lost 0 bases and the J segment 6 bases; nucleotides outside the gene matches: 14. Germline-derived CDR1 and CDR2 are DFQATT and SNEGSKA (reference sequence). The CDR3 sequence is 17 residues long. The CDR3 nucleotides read TGCAGTGCTAGAGATCATCAAAAGGGGGCCCTTGGTCAGCCCCAGCATTTT. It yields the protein CSARDHQKGALGQPQHF.